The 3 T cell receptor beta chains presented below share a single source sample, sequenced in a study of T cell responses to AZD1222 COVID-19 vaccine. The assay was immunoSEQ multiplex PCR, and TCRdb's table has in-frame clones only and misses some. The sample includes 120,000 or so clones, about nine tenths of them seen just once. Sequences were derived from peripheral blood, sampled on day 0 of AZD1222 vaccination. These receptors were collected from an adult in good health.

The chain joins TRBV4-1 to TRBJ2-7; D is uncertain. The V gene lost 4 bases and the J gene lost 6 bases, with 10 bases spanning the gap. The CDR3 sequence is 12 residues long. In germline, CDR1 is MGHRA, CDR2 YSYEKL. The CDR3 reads CASSRSGLEQYF. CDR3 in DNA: TGCGCCAGCAGCCGATCCGGCCTCGAGCAGTACTTC.

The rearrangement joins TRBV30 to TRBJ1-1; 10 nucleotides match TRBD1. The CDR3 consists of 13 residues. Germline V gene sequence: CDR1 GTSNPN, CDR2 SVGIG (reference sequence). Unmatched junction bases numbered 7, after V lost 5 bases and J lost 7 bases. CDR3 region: CAWGDRGPDEAFF. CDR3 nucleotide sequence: TGTGCCTGGGGAGACAGGGGGCCGGATGAAGCTTTCTTT.

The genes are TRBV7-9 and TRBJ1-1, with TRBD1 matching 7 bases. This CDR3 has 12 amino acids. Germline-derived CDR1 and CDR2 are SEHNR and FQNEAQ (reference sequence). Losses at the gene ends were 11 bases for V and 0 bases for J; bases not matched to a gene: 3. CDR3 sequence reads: CAVGQLNTEAFF. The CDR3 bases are TGTGCCGTGGGACAGTTGAACACTGAAGCTTTCTTT.